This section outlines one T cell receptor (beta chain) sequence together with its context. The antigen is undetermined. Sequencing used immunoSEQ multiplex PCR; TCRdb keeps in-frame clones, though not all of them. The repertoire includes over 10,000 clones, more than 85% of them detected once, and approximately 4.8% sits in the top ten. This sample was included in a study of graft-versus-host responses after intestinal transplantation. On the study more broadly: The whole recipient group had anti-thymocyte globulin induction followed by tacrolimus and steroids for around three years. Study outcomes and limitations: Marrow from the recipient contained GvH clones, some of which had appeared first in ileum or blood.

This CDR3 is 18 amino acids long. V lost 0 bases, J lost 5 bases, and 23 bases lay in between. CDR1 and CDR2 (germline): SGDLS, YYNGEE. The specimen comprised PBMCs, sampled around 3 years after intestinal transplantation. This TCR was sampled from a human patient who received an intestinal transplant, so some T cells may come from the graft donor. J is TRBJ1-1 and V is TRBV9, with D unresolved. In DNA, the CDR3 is TGTGCCAGCAGCGTAGGTATCCGACCGAACCCCCTGGGAACTGAAGCTTTCTTT. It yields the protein CASSVGIRPNPLGTEAFF.